These 10 T cell receptor beta chains originate from one sample sequenced in a study of shared clonotypes between healthy human individuals. Produced via immunoSEQ multiplex PCR; TCRdb's table is partial and in-frame only. The repertoire holds around 1.5 million clones, with nearly 99% as singletons. Sequencing was performed on naive CD4+ T cells sorted from blood. As to subset: CD45RA+ positively selected. The source of these receptors is a man between 25 and 39 years old in good health.

A word on this clone: Other DNA sequences in this sample translate to the same CDR3. This sequence joins TRBV5-1 and TRBJ2-6; D is uncertain. The CDR3 loop spans 15 amino acids. Germline V gives CDR1 SGHRS, CDR2 YFSETQ. V dropped 2 bases and J dropped 1 base, with 7 bases sitting between them. The CDR3 region has the DNA TGCGCCAGCAGCTTTTTACAGTCTGGGGCCAACGTCCTGACTTTC. Encoded protein: CASSFLQSGANVLTF.

The chain employs TRBV6-5 and TRBJ1-3, with unresolved D. CDR3 length equals 16 residues. Trimming shortened V by 2 bases and J by 0 bases, and 11 bases separated the two germline ends. Germline values: CDR1 MNHEY, CDR2 SVGAGI. The CDR3 sequence is CASSYVHPSSGNTIYF. The CDR3 bases are TGTGCCAGCAGTTACGTACACCCCAGCTCTGGAAACACCATATATTTT.

The rearrangement joins TRBV10-2 to TRBJ2-7; 12 bases agree with TRBD1. CDR1 is WSHSY, CDR2 SAAADI, per germline. The V segment lost 5 bases and the J segment 0 bases; nucleotides outside the gene matches: 11. There are 18 residues in the CDR3. CDR3 nucleotide sequence: TGCGCCAGCAGTTGGGACAGGGGGCACCTTGGGAACTCCTACGAGCAGTACTTC. It yields the protein CASSWDRGHLGNSYEQYF.

The V call is TRBV28, the J call TRBJ1-1, with 11 bases identical to TRBD1. CDR1 is MDHEN and CDR2 is SYDVKM in the germline V gene. After removal of 3 bases from V and 6 bases from J, the junction contained 12 bases not matched to a gene. This CDR3 comprises 17 residues. CDR3 sequence: CASSFPGTGGRGAEAFF. As DNA, the CDR3 is TGTGCCAGCAGTTTCCCCGGGACAGGGGGACGAGGGGCTGAAGCTTTCTTT. Using reference TRBV28 and TRBJ1-1 for the parts outside the CDR3, the full variable domain is DVKVTQSSRYLVKRTGEKVFLECVQDMDHENMFWYRQDPGLGLRLIYFSYDVKMKEKGDIPEGYSVSREKKERFSLILESASTNQTSMYLCASSFPGTGGRGAEAFFGQGTRLTVV.

A note on this clone: Other DNA sequences from this sample encode an identical CDR3 as well. The chain links TRBV5-1 to TRBJ2-7; tentatively, D is TRBD2 (6 bases). Trimming removed 3 bases at V and 4 bases at J, with 14 bases between. The CDR3 extends over 14 amino acids. Germline values: CDR1 SGHRS, CDR2 YFSETQ. CDR3 protein: CASSSSGLSYEQYF. Written as DNA, the CDR3 is TGCGCCAGCAGCTCATCGGGACTCTCGTACGAGCAGTACTTC.

This chain joins TRBV10-1 and TRBJ2-4, with a weak D call TRBD1 (6 bases). This CDR3 contains 15 residues. V dropped 6 bases and J dropped 1 base, with 13 bases sitting between them. CDR1 is WNHNN and CDR2 is SYGVQD in the germline V gene (reference sequence). The CDR3 loop is CASSYRVNAKNIQYF. CDR3 coding DNA: TGCGCCAGCAGCTACAGGGTAAACGCCAAAAACATTCAGTACTTC.

The chain uses TRBV18 and TRBJ1-1; no clear D gene. Germline CDR1 reads KGHSH; CDR2 reads LQKENI. Trimming stripped 3 bases from V and 1 base from J, with 9 bases between. The CDR3 consists of 14 residues. CDR3 DNA sequence: TGTGCCAGCTCACCCTGGCTCCCGAACACTGAAGCTTTCTTT. As protein: CASSPWLPNTEAFF.

The count of this clone is one. The gene calls are TRBV7-8 and TRBJ2-7, with 7 bases aligning to TRBD2. With V trimmed by 5 bases and J by 3 bases, 13 bases remained unmatched. The CDR3 spans 16 residues. Per germline, CDR1 SGHVS and CDR2 FQNEAQ. CDR3 in DNA: TGTGCCAGCAGCAGGGTTCGAGTGGGAGGGATCTACGAGCAGTACTTC. Its protein is CASSRVRVGGIYEQYF.

The genes are TRBV18 and TRBJ2-3; D gene ambiguous. The CDR3 has 18 residues. Germline values: CDR1 KGHSH, CDR2 LQKENI. V was cut by 1 base and J by 5 bases, with 22 bases left in between. The CDR3, as DNA: TGTGCCAGCTCACCACTTCTTTCACGGAGATCGAGTAAAGATACGCAGTATTTT. Its translation: CASSPLLSRRSSKDTQYF.

The chain is built from TRBV27 and TRBJ2-5; D may be TRBD2 (6 bases). CDR3 length equals 13 residues. Looked up from germline, CDR1 is MNHEY and CDR2 is SMNVEV (reference sequence). Trimming left V 8 bases short and J 2 bases short, with 12 bases between. CDR3: CASGTQRQETQYF. DNA for the CDR3: TGTGCCAGCGGGACTCAGAGGCAAGAGACCCAGTACTTC.